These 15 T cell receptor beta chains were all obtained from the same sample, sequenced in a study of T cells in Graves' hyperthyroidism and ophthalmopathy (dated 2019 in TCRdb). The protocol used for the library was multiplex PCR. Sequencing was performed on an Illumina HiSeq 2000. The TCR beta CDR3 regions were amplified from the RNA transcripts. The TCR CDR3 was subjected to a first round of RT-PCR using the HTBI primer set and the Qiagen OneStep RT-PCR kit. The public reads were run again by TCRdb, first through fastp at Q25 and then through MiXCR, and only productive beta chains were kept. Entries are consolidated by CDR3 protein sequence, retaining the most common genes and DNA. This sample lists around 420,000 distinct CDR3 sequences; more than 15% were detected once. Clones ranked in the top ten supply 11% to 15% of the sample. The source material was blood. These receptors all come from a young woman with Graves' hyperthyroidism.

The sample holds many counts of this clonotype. The CDR3 loop reads CASSRGLAGLQETQYF. The CDR3 nucleotides are TGTGCCAGCAGCCGGGGACTAGCGGGGCTCCAAGAGACCCAGTACTTC. V gene TRBV7-2 combines with J gene TRBJ2-5; 13 nucleotides line up with TRBD2. The CDR3 length is 16 residues. CDR1 is SGHTA, CDR2 FQGNSA, per germline. V lost 5 bases and J lost 1; bases outside the gene matches: 4.

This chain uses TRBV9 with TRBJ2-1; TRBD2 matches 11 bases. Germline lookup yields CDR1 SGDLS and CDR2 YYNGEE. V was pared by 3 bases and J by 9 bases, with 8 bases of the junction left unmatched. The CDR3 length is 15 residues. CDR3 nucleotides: TGTGCCAGCAGCGGACTAGCGGGGAGGGGGGGTGAGCAGTTCTTC. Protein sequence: CASSGLAGRGGEQFF.

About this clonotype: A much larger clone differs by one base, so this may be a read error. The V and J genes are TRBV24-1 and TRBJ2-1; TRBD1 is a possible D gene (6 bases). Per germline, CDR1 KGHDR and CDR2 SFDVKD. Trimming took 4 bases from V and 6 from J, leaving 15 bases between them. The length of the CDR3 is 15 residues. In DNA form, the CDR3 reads TGTGCCACCAGTGAGTCCGGGGCAGGGGTCAATGAGCAGTTCTTC. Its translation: CATSESGAGVNEQFF.

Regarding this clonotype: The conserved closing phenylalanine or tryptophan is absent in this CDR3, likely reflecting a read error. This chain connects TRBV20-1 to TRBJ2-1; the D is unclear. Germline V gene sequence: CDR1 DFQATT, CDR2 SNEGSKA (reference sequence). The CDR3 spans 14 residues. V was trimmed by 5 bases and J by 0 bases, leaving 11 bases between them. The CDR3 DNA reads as TGCAGTGCTCCCACACCTCCCTCCTACAATGAGCAGTTCCTC. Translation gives CSAPTPPSYNEQFL.

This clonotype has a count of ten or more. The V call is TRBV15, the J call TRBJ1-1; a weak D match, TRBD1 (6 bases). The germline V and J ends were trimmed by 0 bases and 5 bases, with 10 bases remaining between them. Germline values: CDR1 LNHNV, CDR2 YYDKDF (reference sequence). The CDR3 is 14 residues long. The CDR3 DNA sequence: TGTGCCACCAGCAGAGAGTGGGGGGCAACTGAAGCTTTCTTT. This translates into CATSREWGATEAFF.

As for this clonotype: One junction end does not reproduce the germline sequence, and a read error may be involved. The CDR3 sequence: CASSPRTGLEYGYAF. The CDR3 DNA is TGTGCCAGCAGCCCCCGGACAGGGTTAGAGTATGGCTACGCCTTC. The rearrangement links TRBV11-2 to TRBJ1-2; 8 bases align to TRBD1. Germline V gene lookup returns CDR1 SGHAT and CDR2 FQNNGV. The CDR3 has 15 residues.

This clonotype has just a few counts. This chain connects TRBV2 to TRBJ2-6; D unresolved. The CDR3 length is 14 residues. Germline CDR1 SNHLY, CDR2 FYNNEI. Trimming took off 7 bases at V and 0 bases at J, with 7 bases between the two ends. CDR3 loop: CASTKGSGANVLTF. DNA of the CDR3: TGTGCCAGCACCAAAGGCTCTGGGGCCAACGTCCTGACTTTC.

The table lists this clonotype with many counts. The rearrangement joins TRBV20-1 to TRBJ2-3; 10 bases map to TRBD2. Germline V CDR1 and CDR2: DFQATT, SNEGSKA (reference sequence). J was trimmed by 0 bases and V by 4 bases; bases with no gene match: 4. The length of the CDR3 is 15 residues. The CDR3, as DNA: TGCAGTGCTATTCCTAGCGGGAGAAGCACAGATACGCAGTATTTT. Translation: CSAIPSGRSTDTQYF.

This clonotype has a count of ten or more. The CDR3 nucleotides are TGCGCCAGCAGCTTTGACAGCTCCTACGAGCAGTACTTC. This encodes CASSFDSSYEQYF. The V gene is TRBV5-1, the J gene TRBJ2-7; maybe TRBD1 (5 bases). With 2 bases removed from V and 0 bases from J, the gap between germline ends came to 6 bases. CDR3 length: 13 residues. CDR1 and CDR2 from the germline V gene are SGHRS and YFSETQ.

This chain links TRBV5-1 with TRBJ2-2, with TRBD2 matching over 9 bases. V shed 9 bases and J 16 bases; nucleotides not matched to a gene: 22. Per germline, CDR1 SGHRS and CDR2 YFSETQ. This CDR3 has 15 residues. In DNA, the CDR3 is TGCGCCACGGCCGGGACTAGCCTCGGGGACGGGGAGTGGTTTTTT. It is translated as CATAGTSLGDGEWFF.

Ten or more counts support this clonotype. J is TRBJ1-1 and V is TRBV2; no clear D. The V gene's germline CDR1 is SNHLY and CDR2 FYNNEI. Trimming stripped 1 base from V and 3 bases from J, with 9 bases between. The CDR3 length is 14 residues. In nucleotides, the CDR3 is TGTGCCAGCAGTGAAGGTCCTCAATACACTGAAGCTTTCTTT. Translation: CASSEGPQYTEAFF. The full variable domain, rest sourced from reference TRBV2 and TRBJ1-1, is EPEVTQTPSHQVTQMGQEVILRCVPISNHLYFYWYRQILGQKVEFLVSFYNNEISEKSEIFDDQFSVERPDGSNFTLKIRSTKLEDSAMYFCASSEGPQYTEAFFGQGTRLTVV.

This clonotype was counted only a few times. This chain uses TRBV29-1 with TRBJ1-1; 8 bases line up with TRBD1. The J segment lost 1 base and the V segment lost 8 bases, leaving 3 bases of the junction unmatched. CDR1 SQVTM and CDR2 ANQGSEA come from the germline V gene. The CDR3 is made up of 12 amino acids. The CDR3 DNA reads TGCAGCTTCGGACAGGGGAACACTGAAGCTTTCTTT. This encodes CSFGQGNTEAFF.

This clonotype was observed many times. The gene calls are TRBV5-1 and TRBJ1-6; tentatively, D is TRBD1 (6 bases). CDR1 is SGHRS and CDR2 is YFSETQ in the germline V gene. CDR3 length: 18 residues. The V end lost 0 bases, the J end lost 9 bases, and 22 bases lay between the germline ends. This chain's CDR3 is CASSLGSAGVSAVSPLHF. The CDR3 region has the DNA TGCGCCAGCAGCTTGGGTTCTGCAGGGGTGTCCGCGGTTTCACCCCTCCACTTT.

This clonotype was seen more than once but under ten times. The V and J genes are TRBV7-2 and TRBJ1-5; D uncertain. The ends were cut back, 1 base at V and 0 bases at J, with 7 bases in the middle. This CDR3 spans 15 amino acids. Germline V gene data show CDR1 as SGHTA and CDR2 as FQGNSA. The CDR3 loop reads CASSLVVSSNQPQHF. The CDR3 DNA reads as TGTGCCAGCAGCTTAGTGGTCAGTAGCAATCAGCCCCAGCATTTT.

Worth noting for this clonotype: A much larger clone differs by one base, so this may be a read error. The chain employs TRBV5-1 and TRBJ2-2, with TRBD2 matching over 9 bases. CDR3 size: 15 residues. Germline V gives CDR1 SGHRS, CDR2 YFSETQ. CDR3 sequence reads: CTSSMPAGGTGELFF. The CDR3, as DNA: TGCACCAGCAGCATGCCAGCGGGAGGAACCGGGGAGCTGTTTTTT. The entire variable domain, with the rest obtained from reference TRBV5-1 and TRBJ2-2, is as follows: KAGVTQTPRYLIKTRGQQVTLSCSPISGHRSVSWYQQTPGQGLQFLFEYFSETQRNKGNFPGRFSGRQFSNSRSEMNVSTLELGDSALYLCTSSMPAGGTGELFFGEGSRLTVL.